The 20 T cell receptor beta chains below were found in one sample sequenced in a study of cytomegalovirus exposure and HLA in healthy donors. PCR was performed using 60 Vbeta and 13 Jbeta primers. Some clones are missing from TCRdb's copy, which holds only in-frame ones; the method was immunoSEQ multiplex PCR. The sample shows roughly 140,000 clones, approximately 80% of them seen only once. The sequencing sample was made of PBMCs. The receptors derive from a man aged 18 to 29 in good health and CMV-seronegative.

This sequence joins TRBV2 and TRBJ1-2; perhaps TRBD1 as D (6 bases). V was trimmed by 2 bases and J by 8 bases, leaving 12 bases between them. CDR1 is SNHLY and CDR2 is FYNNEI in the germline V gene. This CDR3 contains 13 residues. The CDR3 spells CASSERRGEGYTF. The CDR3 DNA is TGTGCCAGCAGTGAACGCAGGGGAGAAGGCTACACCTTC.

For the CDR3, the DNA is TGTGCCAGCAGCGTCGGGAGATTGGGCTACGAGCAGTACTTC. This translates into CASSVGRLGYEQYF. The chain employs TRBV5-6 and TRBJ2-7; D perhaps matches TRBD2 (6 bases). CDR1 SGHDT and CDR2 YYEEEE come from the germline V gene. The CDR3 covers 14 residues. With 4 bases removed from V and 3 bases from J, the gap between germline ends came to 14 bases.

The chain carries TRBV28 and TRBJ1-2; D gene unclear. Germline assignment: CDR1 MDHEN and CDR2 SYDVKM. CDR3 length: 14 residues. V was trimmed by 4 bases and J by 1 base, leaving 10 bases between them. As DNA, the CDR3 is TGTGCCAGCAGTTCACCTCAGGTTAACTATGGCTACACCTTC. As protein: CASSSPQVNYGYTF.

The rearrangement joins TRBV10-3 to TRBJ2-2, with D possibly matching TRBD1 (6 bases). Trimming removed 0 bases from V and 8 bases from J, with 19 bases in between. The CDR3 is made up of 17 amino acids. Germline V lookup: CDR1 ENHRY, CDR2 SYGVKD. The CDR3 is CAISESGRGLSSGELFF. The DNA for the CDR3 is TGTGCCATCAGTGAGTCGGGCAGGGGTCTATCGTCGGGGGAGCTGTTTTTT.

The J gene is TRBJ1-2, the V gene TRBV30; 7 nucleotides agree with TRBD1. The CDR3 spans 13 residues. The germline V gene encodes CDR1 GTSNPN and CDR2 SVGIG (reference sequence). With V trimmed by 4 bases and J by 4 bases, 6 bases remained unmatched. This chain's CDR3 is CAWNRQGPYGYTF. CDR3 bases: TGTGCCTGGAACAGACAGGGTCCCTATGGCTACACCTTC.

The chain's CDR3 is CAISVGAEQYF. As DNA, the CDR3 is TGTGCCATCAGTGTGGGGGCCGAGCAGTACTTC. The rearrangement links TRBV10-3 to TRBJ2-7, with D possibly matching TRBD1 (6 bases). Trimming took off 4 bases at V and 6 bases at J, with 7 bases between the two ends. Germline V CDR1 and CDR2: ENHRY, SYGVKD. The CDR3 runs 11 residues.

The CDR3: CASSLRQGSYEQYF. The CDR3 DNA reads as TGCGCCAGCAGCCTTAGACAGGGGTCCTACGAGCAGTACTTC. This rearrangement joins TRBV4-1 to TRBJ2-7, with TRBD1 identical over 8 bases. The J segment lost 1 base and the V segment lost 4 bases, leaving 3 bases of the junction unmatched. CDR1 and CDR2 from the germline V gene are MGHRA and YSYEKL. The CDR3 extends over 14 amino acids.

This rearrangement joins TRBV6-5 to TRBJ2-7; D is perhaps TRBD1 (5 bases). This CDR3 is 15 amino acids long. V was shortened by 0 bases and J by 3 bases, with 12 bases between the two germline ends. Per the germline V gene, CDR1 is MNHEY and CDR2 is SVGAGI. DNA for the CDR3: TGTGCCAGCAGTTACTCTGGCAGGGAAGTCTACGAGCAGTACTTC. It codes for CASSYSGREVYEQYF.

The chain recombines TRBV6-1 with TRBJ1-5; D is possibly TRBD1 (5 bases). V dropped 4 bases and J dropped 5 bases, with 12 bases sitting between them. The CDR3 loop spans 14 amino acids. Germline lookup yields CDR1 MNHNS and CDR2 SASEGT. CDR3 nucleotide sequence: TGTGCCAGCAGTGTGTATGGGGGGGATCAGCCCCAGCATTTT. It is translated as CASSVYGGDQPQHF.

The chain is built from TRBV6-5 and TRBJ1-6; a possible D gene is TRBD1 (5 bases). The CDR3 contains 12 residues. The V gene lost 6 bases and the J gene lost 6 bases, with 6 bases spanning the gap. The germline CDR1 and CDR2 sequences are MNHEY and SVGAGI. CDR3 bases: TGTGCCAGCAGGGGGCCTAATTCACCCCTCCACTTT. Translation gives CASRGPNSPLHF.

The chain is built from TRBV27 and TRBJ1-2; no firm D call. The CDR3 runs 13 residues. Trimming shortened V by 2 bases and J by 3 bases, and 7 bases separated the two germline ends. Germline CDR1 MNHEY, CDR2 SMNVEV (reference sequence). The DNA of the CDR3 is TGTGCCAGCAGTTTAAACGGGTACTATGGCTACACCTTC. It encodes CASSLNGYYGYTF.

This CDR3 reads CSAGGETQYF. The CDR3 DNA reads TGCAGCGCTGGCGGAGAGACCCAGTACTTC. V is TRBV29-1 and J is TRBJ2-5, with D uncertain. V lost 7 bases and J 4 bases, leaving 7 bases between the germline ends. The CDR3 consists of 10 residues. In germline, CDR1 is SQVTM, CDR2 ANQGSEA. Filled out from reference TRBV29-1 and TRBJ2-5, the complete variable domain reads SAVISQKPSRDICQRGTSLTIQCQVDSQVTMMFWYRQQPGQSLTLIATANQGSEATYESGFVIDKFPISRPNLTFSTLTVSNMSPEDSSIYLCSAGGETQYFGPGTRLLVL.

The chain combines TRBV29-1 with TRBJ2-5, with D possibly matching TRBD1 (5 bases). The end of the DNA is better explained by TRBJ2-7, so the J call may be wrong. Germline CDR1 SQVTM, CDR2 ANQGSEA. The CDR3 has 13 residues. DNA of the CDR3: TGCAGCGCCACTTCTGGGGCCTCCTACGAGCAGTACTTC. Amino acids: CSATSGASYEQYF.

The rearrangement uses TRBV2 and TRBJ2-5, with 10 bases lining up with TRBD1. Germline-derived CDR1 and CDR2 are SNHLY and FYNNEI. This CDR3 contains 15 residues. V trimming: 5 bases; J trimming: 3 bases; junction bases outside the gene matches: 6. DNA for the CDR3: TGTGCCAGCAGTCCCGGGACAGGGGATAAAGAGACCCAGTACTTC. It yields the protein CASSPGTGDKETQYF.

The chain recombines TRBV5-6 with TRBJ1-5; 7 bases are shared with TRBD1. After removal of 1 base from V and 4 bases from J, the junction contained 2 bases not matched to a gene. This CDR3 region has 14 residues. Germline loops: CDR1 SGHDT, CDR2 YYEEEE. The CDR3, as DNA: TGTGCCAGCAGCTTGATGGGACAGAATCAGCCCCAGCATTTT. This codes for CASSLMGQNQPQHF.

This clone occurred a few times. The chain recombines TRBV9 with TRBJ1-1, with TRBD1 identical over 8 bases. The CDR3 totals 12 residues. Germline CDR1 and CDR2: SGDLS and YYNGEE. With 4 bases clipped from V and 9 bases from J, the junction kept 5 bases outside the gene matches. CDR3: CASSLTGVQAFF. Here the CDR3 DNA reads TGTGCCAGCAGCCTGACAGGGGTCCAAGCTTTCTTT.

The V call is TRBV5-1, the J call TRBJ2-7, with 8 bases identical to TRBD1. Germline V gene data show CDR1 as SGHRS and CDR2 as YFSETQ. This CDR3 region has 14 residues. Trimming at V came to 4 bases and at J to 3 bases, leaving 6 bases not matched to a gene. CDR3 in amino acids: CASSAGGAGYEQYF. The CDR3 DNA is TGCGCCAGCAGCGCAGGGGGCGCCGGCTACGAGCAGTACTTC.

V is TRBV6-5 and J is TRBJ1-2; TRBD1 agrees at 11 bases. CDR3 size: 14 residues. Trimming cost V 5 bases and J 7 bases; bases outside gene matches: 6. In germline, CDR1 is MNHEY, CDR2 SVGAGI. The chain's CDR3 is CASSDWTGGRGYTF. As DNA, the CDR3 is TGTGCCAGCAGTGACTGGACAGGGGGCCGTGGCTACACCTTC.

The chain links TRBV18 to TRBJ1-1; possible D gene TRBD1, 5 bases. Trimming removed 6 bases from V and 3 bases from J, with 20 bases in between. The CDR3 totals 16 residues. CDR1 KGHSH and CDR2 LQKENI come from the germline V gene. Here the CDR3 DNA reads TGTGCCAGCTCCCTTAAGGGGCCTTGGACCGACACTGAAGCTTTCTTT. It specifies CASSLKGPWTDTEAFF.

Here the CDR3 reads CASSFYRVRYGYTF. CDR3 nucleotides: TGTGCCAGCAGCTTCTACAGGGTCCGCTATGGCTACACCTTC. The genes are TRBV7-2 and TRBJ1-2; TRBD1 is a possible D gene (6 bases). Germline CDR1 is SGHTA and CDR2 is FQGNSA. The length of the CDR3 is 14 residues. V was shortened by 3 bases and J by 4 bases, with 12 bases between the two germline ends.